This T cell receptor (beta chain) stems from a study of T cells expressing NK-cell markers. The study's findings and limits: Whether expanded NKG2C-expressing T cell clones recognize HCMV is unknown. A range of about 1.0-8% of CD8+ T cells consisted of dominant NKG2C+ clonotypes in a handful of donors.

TCRdb reworked the 5' RACE reads into one entry per CDR3 protein, no DNA. This sample carries roughly 150,000 distinct CDR3 sequences, with around 21% going to the ten biggest clones. Looked up from germline, CDR1 is LNHNV and CDR2 is YYDKDF (reference sequence). This CDR3 has 12 residues. Points on this clonotype: Its matching antigen is unknown.

The chain employs TRBV15 and TRBJ1-2. The source material was blood T cells: a sorted CD56 or NKG2C T cell subset, CD4+ or CD8+ T cells, or bulk PBMC T cells (not recorded which). This sequence originates from a man aged 18-70 years in good health. This CDR3 reads CATSSLGSGYTF.